This TCR beta chain was sequenced during a study of identical twins. The study's findings and limits: Twins' surplus sharing was weaker for beta out-of-frame sequences. Zero-insertion analyses might be partly confounded by invariant T cells like MAIT and iNKT. Conclusions relied on cross-sectional statistical analysis, not following the same donors.

Germline assignment: CDR1 KGHDR and CDR2 SFDVKD. CDR3 length equals 14 residues. V was pared by 4 bases and J by 9 bases, with 15 bases between. Each CDR3 protein is one row after TCRdb ran MiXCR on the 5' RACE reads. The sample has some 1,600,000 distinct CDR3 sequences; roughly 35% are singletons. Each donor was a healthy Caucasian. Details on this clonotype: The antigen is not known.

The TCR sequence derives from a newborn girl in good health. J is TRBJ2-1 and V is TRBV24-1, with a weak D call TRBD2 (5 bases). Sequencing was carried out using cord blood. Here the CDR3 DNA reads TGTGCCACCAGTGAAGGCCCCATGGGAGCTGAGCAGTTCTTC. Its protein is CATSEGPMGAEQFF.